The clone carrying this T cell receptor (beta chain) came up a few times. Antigen unknown. Amplification targeted TCR beta CDR3 regions from RNA transcripts. The HTBI primer set was used in a first-round RT-PCR of the TCR CDR3. TCRdb reprocessed the multiplex PCR reads with MiXCR, giving one entry per CDR3 protein. The data contain about 500,000 distinct CDR3 sequences, 15% to 20% of them singletons. Disease lasting under 3 months, a NOSPECS grade of at least 4, and a Clinical Activity Score of at least 3 were features of the ophthalmopathy patients. The data stem from a study of T cells in Graves' hyperthyroidism and ophthalmopathy. Study results and limitations: The model predicted ophthalmopathy a median roughly 6.3 months before onset. Most clonotypes expanded in the thyroid (above 0.001) were also present in blood.

The V end lost 0 bases, the J end lost 5 bases, and 17 bases lay between the germline ends. The CDR3 runs to 16 residues. Germline loops: CDR1 SGHNT, CDR2 YYREEE (reference sequence). The sequence came from a woman under 40 with Graves' ophthalmopathy. The V call is TRBV5-4, the J call TRBJ2-5; D may correspond to TRBD1 or TRBD2 (6 bases each). Sequencing input: blood. The CDR3, as DNA: TGTGCCAGCAGCTTGGCCGGGAGAGGGGGAAGGGAGACCCAGTACTTC. Translated, it gives CASSLAGRGGRETQYF.